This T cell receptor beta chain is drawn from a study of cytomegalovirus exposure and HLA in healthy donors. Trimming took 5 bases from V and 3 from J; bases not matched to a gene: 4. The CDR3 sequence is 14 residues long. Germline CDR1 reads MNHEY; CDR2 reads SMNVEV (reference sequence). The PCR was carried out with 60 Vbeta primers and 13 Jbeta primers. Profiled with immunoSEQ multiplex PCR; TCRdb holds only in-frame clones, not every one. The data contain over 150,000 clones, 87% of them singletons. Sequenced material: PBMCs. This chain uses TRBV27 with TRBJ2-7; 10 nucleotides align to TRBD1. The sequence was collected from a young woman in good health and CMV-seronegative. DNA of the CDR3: TGTGCCAGCAGTCCCTGGACAGGGGGCTACGAGCAGTACTTC. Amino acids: CASSPWTGGYEQYF.